These 17 T cell receptor beta chains were sequenced from one sample in a study of type 1 regulatory T cells. The antigens these receptors bind are not known. TCRdb passed the reads through MiXCR, listing each CDR3 protein once. The profile shows about 42,000 distinct CDR3 sequences, more than 10% of them singletons. Sequencing used cultured non-Tr1 T cells, either the whole culture or a sorted T cell fraction (not recorded which). The receptors stem from a human donor in good health.

This clonotype was picked up many times. The CDR3 sequence is CASSSTSRTETQYF. Written as DNA, the CDR3 is TGCGCCAGCAGCTCGACTAGCAGAACAGAGACCCAGTACTTC. The chain joins TRBV5-1 to TRBJ2-5; 7 nucleotides agree with TRBD2. This CDR3 contains 14 residues. Germline values: CDR1 SGHRS, CDR2 YFSETQ. The V gene end was trimmed by 3 bases and the J gene end by 4 bases; junction bases not matched to a gene: 6.

The rearrangement links TRBV20-1 to TRBJ2-3; 10 bases match TRBD2. This CDR3 has 17 residues. Trimming took 5 bases from V and 2 from J; bases not matched to a gene: 13. From germline, CDR1 is DFQATT and CDR2 SNEGSKA (reference sequence). The CDR3 loop is CSARKPSGRGYTDTQYF. CDR3 nucleotide sequence: TGCAGTGCTCGTAAGCCCAGCGGGAGGGGCTACACAGATACGCAGTATTTT.

The J gene is TRBJ1-2, the V gene TRBV20-1, with 9 bases matching TRBD1. The CDR3 covers 13 residues. The V gene's germline CDR1 is DFQATT and CDR2 SNEGSKA (reference sequence). The V gene end was trimmed by 5 bases and the J gene end by 5 bases; junction bases not matched to a gene: 6. The CDR3 nucleotides read TGCAGTGCTGGGACAGGGAATACTTATGGCTACACCTTC. This translates into CSAGTGNTYGYTF.

The chain carries TRBV4-3 and TRBJ2-6; either TRBD1 or TRBD2 may supply D (5 bases each). The CDR3 spans 21 residues. V was trimmed by 0 bases and J by 0 bases, leaving 21 bases between them. The V gene's germline CDR1 is LGHNA and CDR2 YSLEER. Here the CDR3 DNA reads TGCGCCAGCAGCCAAGATGTGGACTCGGGACGGGTAGTCTCTGGGGCCAACGTCCTGACTTTC. Protein sequence: CASSQDVDSGRVVSGANVLTF.

This clonotype was observed many times. This rearrangement joins TRBV28 to TRBJ1-5; 10 bases agree with TRBD1. The V gene end was trimmed by 6 bases and the J gene end by 1 base; junction bases not matched to a gene: 12. This CDR3 comprises 18 residues. CDR1 is MDHEN and CDR2 is SYDVKM in the germline V gene. CDR3: CASSIRGTGVRSNQPQHF. In nucleotides, the CDR3 is TGTGCCAGCAGCATAAGAGGGACAGGGGTAAGGAGCAATCAGCCCCAGCATTTT. Filled out from reference TRBV28 and TRBJ1-5, the complete variable domain reads DVKVTQSSRYLVKRTGEKVFLECVQDMDHENMFWYRQDPGLGLRLIYFSYDVKMKEKGDIPEGYSVSREKKERFSLILESASTNQTSMYLCASSIRGTGVRSNQPQHFGDGTRLSIL.

This clonotype was counted only a few times. V gene TRBV5-1 combines with J gene TRBJ1-1, with 8 bases that match TRBD1. CDR3 length: 15 residues. Germline V gene data show CDR1 as SGHRS and CDR2 as YFSETQ. V shed 3 bases, J shed 7 bases, and the junction held 11 bases outside the gene matches. Written as DNA, the CDR3 is TGCGCCAGCAGCTCCGGGACAGGCTCGGTTTATGAAGCTTTCTTT. This sequence encodes CASSSGTGSVYEAFF.

This clonotype was counted between two and nine times. This sequence joins TRBV20-1 and TRBJ2-1, with 10 bases that match TRBD2. Trimming at V came to 5 bases and at J to 4 bases, leaving 5 bases not matched to a gene. Looked up from germline, CDR1 is DFQATT and CDR2 is SNEGSKA (reference sequence). The CDR3 loop spans 14 amino acids. CDR3 sequence: CSASLTSGYNEQFF. As DNA, the CDR3 is TGCAGTGCTTCCTTGACTAGCGGGTACAATGAGCAGTTCTTC.

The gene calls are TRBV19 and TRBJ2-2, with TRBD2 matching 8 bases. Unmatched junction bases numbered 9, after V lost 9 bases and J lost 3 bases. The CDR3 is made up of 15 amino acids. CDR1 is LNHDA, CDR2 SQIVND, per germline (reference sequence). The CDR3 nucleotides are TGTGCCAGCGGGAGCGGGAGCGTTCACACCGGGGAGCTGTTTTTT. Its protein product is CASGSGSVHTGELFF.

This clonotype was picked up many times. V is TRBV7-2 and J is TRBJ1-1; 9 nucleotides line up with TRBD1. Germline V lookup: CDR1 SGHTA, CDR2 FQGNSA. J was trimmed by 3 bases and V by 5 bases; bases with no gene match: 7. CDR3 length: 15 amino acids. CDR3 sequence: CASSIQQGAHTEAFF. The CDR3 DNA reads TGTGCCAGCAGCATCCAACAGGGGGCCCACACTGAAGCTTTCTTT. The full variable domain, in which reference TRBV7-2 and TRBJ1-1 provide the parts outside the CDR3, is GAGVSQSPSNKVTEKGKDVELRCDPISGHTALYWYRQSLGQGLEFLIYFQGNSAPDKSGLPSDRFSAERTGGSVSTLTIQRTQQEDSAVYLCASSIQQGAHTEAFFGQGTRLTVV.

The sample holds many counts of this clonotype. The chain uses TRBV5-6 and TRBJ2-1; 10 positions match TRBD2. Germline V CDR1 and CDR2: SGHDT, YYEEEE. The CDR3 consists of 14 residues. The V gene end was trimmed by 1 base and the J gene end by 7 bases; junction bases not matched to a gene: 2. CDR3 DNA sequence: TGTGCCAGCAGCTTGCCTAGCGGGAGAAATGAGCAGTTCTTC. Its protein product is CASSLPSGRNEQFF.

This clonotype was seen more than once but under ten times. The chain employs TRBV12-3 or TRBV12-4 and TRBJ2-5; D might be TRBD2 (5 bases). The CDR3 is 13 amino acids. V was trimmed by 6 bases and J by 5 bases, leaving 13 bases between them. The CDR3 DNA sequence: TGTGCCAGCAGGCGCGGGCCGGAGGAGACCCAGTACTTC. Translation gives CASRRGPEETQYF.

This sequence joins TRBV30 and TRBJ2-5; 11 bases line up with TRBD2. The germline CDR1 and CDR2 sequences are GTSNPN and SVGIG (reference sequence). Losses at the gene ends were 3 bases for V and 5 bases for J; bases not matched to a gene: 2. The CDR3 is made up of 13 amino acids. The DNA for the CDR3 is TGTGCCTGGAGCCTAGCGGGAGGCGAGACCCAGTACTTC. Protein: CAWSLAGGETQYF.

This clonotype appeared many times. The V call is TRBV6-5, the J call TRBJ1-4, with 10 bases matching TRBD1. The junction had 8 bases not matched to a gene; V was cut back by 5 bases and J by 8 bases. The CDR3 loop spans 15 amino acids. From germline, CDR1 is MNHEY and CDR2 SVGAGI. The DNA of the CDR3 is TGTGCCAGCAGTCAAGGGACAGGGGCGATAGAAAAACTGTTTTTT. It translates to CASSQGTGAIEKLFF.

This clonotype was picked up a small number of times. The CDR3 protein is CASSPRQGGETQYF. In nucleotides, the CDR3 is TGTGCCAGCAGCCCAAGACAGGGCGGCGAGACCCAGTACTTC. The gene calls are TRBV7-2 and TRBJ2-5; TRBD1 aligns across 7 bases. The CDR3 contains 14 residues. V lost 5 bases to trimming and J lost 5 bases; unmatched junction nucleotides: 8. Germline V gene sequence: CDR1 SGHTA, CDR2 FQGNSA.

This clonotype was found many times. The chain uses TRBV28 and TRBJ1-5; D remains unclear. Germline V gene sequence: CDR1 MDHEN, CDR2 SYDVKM. The germline V and J ends were trimmed by 6 bases and 10 bases, with 13 bases remaining between them. The CDR3 extends over 12 amino acids. CDR3 in DNA: TGTGCCAGCAGGGCGGGCATGGAACCCCAGCATTTT. This encodes CASRAGMEPQHF.

This clonotype occurred a few times. The chain joins TRBV7-2 to TRBJ1-2; weak D call: TRBD1 (5 bases). There are 15 residues in the CDR3. V lost 1 base to trimming and J lost 0 bases, with 9 bases between them. Looked up from germline, CDR1 is SGHTA and CDR2 is FQGNSA. The CDR3 spells CASSLVGESNYGYTF. DNA of the CDR3: TGTGCCAGCAGCTTAGTGGGGGAATCTAACTATGGCTACACCTTC.

This clonotype was seen many times. The chain links TRBV14 to TRBJ2-1; the D gene is possibly TRBD2 (5 bases). The CDR3 contains 17 residues. CDR1 and CDR2 (germline): SGHDN, FVKESK. Trimming took off 0 bases at V and 7 bases at J, with 19 bases between the two ends. CDR3 bases: TGTGCCAGCAGCCAAGAAGTTGACGGAGCGGTATCGAATGAGCAGTTCTTC. It yields the protein CASSQEVDGAVSNEQFF.